This T cell receptor (beta chain) was recorded in a study of cytomegalovirus exposure and HLA in healthy donors. Study-wide results and caveats: Investigators reported around 150 TCR beta chains as tied to cytomegalovirus. Among immune exposure information, only CMV serostatus was available.

Details on this clone: Its antigen is not identified.

PCR used 60 Vbeta primers and 13 Jbeta primers. Generated by immunoSEQ multiplex PCR, the TCRdb table keeps only in-frame clones and is missing some. The sample data list 150,000 to 200,000 clones. The clonotype originates from a young woman in good health and CMV-seropositive. The sample comprised PBMCs.

CDR3 protein: CASSQLSTGAYEQYF. The DNA for the CDR3 is TGTGCCAGCAGCCAATTGTCGACAGGGGCCTACGAGCAGTACTTC. This chain links TRBV6-1 with TRBJ2-5, with 8 nucleotides matching TRBD1. The J call is uncertain, as TRBJ2-7 better fits the DNA end. CDR3 length equals 15 residues. In germline, CDR1 is MNHNS, CDR2 SASEGT.